This record looks at one TCR beta chain sequence and its context. Antigen unknown. The data belong to a study of human T cells and chemical hapten exposure. Findings of the study overall: Patch test scores rose with PT1 expanded TCR counts, a positive correlation.

The time point was: pre-sensitization, week 0. The treatment here: therapeutic diphenylcyclopropenone sensitization with weekly scalp DPC. The authors extracted total RNA from unfractionated whole blood. Attachment of unique molecular identifiers to individual cDNA molecules was performed in the library. TCRdb processed the RACE reads anew with MiXCR; each CDR3 protein has one entry. The table has around 200,000 distinct CDR3 sequences, almost 30% seen once; the top ten hold just under 3%. The CDR3 contains 13 residues. V was shortened by 5 bases and J by 5 bases, with 9 bases between the two germline ends. The germline CDR1 and CDR2 sequences are SGHAT and FQDESV (reference sequence).

The clonotype originates from a woman younger than 45 with alopecia areata. Some clones in this sample may be carry-over from other donors' samples. The sample here was whole blood, taken in connection with sensitization to the hapten diphenylcyclopropenone (DPC). J is TRBJ2-2 and V is TRBV11-1; no reliable D call. DNA of the CDR3: TGTGCCAGCAGCCAGTGGGATACCGGGGAGCTGTTTTTT. It is translated as CASSQWDTGELFF.